This TCR beta chain was recovered during a study of blood T cell repertoires in COVID-19. Overall study: Specimens from acute and convalescent COVID-19 originated in the United States, Italy and Spain.

Followed over time, Seattle patients had been enrolled while infection was active. Authors' processing steps: It was from reference gene primer amplification that nucleated cell counts were estimated. Profiling relied on immunoSEQ multiplex PCR, and the TCRdb table lists in-frame clones only, not all of them. V and J calls and clone size are copied from that table; D and trimming were computed from the DNA. The table shows around 130,000 clones, with less than 90% occurring only once. This TCR derives from a man in his thirties or forties with COVID-19, enrolled during active disease. The specimen was peripheral blood.

This CDR3 reads CASSRGPGRQGPYEQYF. The CDR3 bases are TGTGCCAGCAGTCGCGGGCCGGGACGACAGGGTCCCTACGAGCAGTACTTC. The chain uses TRBV28 and TRBJ2-7; 7 bases are a match to TRBD1. Losses at the gene ends were 5 bases for V and 2 bases for J; bases not matched to a gene: 15. Germline loops: CDR1 MDHEN, CDR2 SYDVKM. This CDR3 contains 17 residues.